A single sample gave rise to the 21 T cell receptor beta chains below, sequenced in a study of cytomegalovirus exposure and HLA in healthy donors. This PCR relied on a set of 60 Vbeta primers and 13 Jbeta primers. The method was immunoSEQ multiplex PCR; TCRdb's version includes in-frame clones alone and lacks a portion of them. The data contain approximately 180,000 clones, more than 85% of them singletons. The material sequenced was PBMCs. The receptors come from a girl less than two years old in good health and CMV-seronegative.

The rearrangement uses TRBV14 and TRBJ1-5, with TRBD1 identical over 7 bases. This CDR3 is 19 amino acids long. Germline CDR1 SGHDN, CDR2 FVKESK. With 0 bases clipped from V and 4 bases from J, the junction kept 15 bases outside the gene matches. CDR3 coding DNA: TGTGCCAGCAGCCAAGATCGGAGGGCCGGGACAGCCCTTAATCAGCCCCAGCATTTT. Amino acid sequence: CASSQDRRAGTALNQPQHF.

This clone occurred a few times. This chain links TRBV30 with TRBJ2-3; possibly TRBD2 for D (7 bases). V was pared by 1 base and J by 6 bases, with 20 bases between. Germline V gene data show CDR1 as GTSNPN and CDR2 as SVGIG (reference sequence). This CDR3 region has 16 residues. The CDR3 region is CAWSGGGPSVGDTQYF. As DNA, the CDR3 is TGTGCCTGGAGTGGGGGGGGGCCATCGGTCGGTGATACGCAGTATTTT.

The CDR3 here is CASSQEVDRGSYEQYF. Written as DNA, the CDR3 is TGCGCCAGCAGCCAAGAGGTGGACAGGGGGAGCTACGAGCAGTACTTC. The V call is TRBV4-1, the J call TRBJ2-7; TRBD1 matches 10 bases. The CDR3 runs to 16 residues. Losses at the gene ends were 0 bases for V and 3 bases for J; bases not matched to a gene: 5. In germline, CDR1 is MGHRA, CDR2 YSYEKL.

The genes are TRBV19 and TRBJ2-1; 9 nucleotides align to TRBD2. Trimming removed 4 bases from V and 7 bases from J; junction bases left unmatched: 2. The CDR3 covers 13 residues. Germline CDR1 reads LNHDA; CDR2 reads SQIVND (reference sequence). The CDR3 coding sequence is TGTGCCAGTAGTAGGACTAGCGTTAATGAGCAGTTCTTC. It yields the protein CASSRTSVNEQFF.

CDR3 residues: CASSPGQGGNTEAFF. CDR3 in DNA: TGTGCCAGCAGTCCCGGACAGGGTGGGAACACTGAAGCTTTCTTT. This chain uses TRBV6-6 with TRBJ1-1; 8 bases are shared with TRBD1. V lost 5 bases, J lost 1 base, and 6 bases stayed unmatched. Looked up from germline, CDR1 is MNHNY and CDR2 is SVGAGI (reference sequence). This CDR3 region has 15 residues.

This clone was observed once. The chain has TRBV5-6 and TRBJ2-7; D may be TRBD1 (6 bases). Per the germline V gene, CDR1 is SGHDT and CDR2 is YYEEEE. The ends were cut back, 4 bases at V and 0 bases at J, with 8 bases in the middle. The CDR3 length is 13 residues. The CDR3 DNA sequence: TGTGCCAGCAGCCGGACAGTCTCCTACGAGCAGTACTTC. This gives the protein CASSRTVSYEQYF.

The chain couples TRBV21-1 to TRBJ1-4; the table calls TRBD1, which could not be checked here. TRBV21-1 represents a pseudogene. CDR3 length: 16 residues. CDR3 loop: CASSPPDRQFQEKLFF. The CDR3 coding sequence is TGTGCCAGCAGCCCACCGGACAGGCAGTTCCAGGAAAAACTGTTTTTT.

The rearrangement links TRBV4-1 to TRBJ2-1, with D possibly TRBD2 on 6 matching bases. This CDR3 region has 14 residues. V was clipped by 2 bases and J by 7 bases, with 12 bases between them. Germline CDR1 and CDR2: MGHRA and YSYEKL. CDR3 protein: CASSQLTRTNEQFF. The DNA for the CDR3 is TGCGCCAGCAGCCAATTGACTAGGACGAATGAGCAGTTCTTC.

The chain carries TRBV5-4 and TRBJ1-2; TRBD1 agrees at 7 bases. Germline V lookup: CDR1 SGHNT, CDR2 YYREEE (reference sequence). Trimming removed 5 bases from V and 3 bases from J; junction bases left unmatched: 4. The length of the CDR3 is 13 residues. CDR3 amino acids: CASSFGTDYGYTF. CDR3 sequence (DNA): TGTGCCAGCAGTTTCGGGACAGACTATGGCTACACCTTC.

The chain combines TRBV7-6 with TRBJ1-1; no definite D call. Germline CDR1 SGHVS, CDR2 FNYEAQ. The CDR3 totals 14 residues. The V end was cut by 0 bases, the J end by 8 bases, with 13 bases between. The CDR3 reads CASSLAPGEGEAFF. DNA of the CDR3: TGTGCCAGCAGCTTAGCGCCCGGGGAAGGGGAAGCTTTCTTT. Based on the CDR3 plus reference TRBV7-6 and TRBJ1-1, the full variable domain is GAGVSQSPRYKVTKRGQDVALRCDPISGHVSLYWYRQALGQGPEFLTYFNYEAQQDKSGLPNDRFSAERPEGSISTLTIQRTEQRDSAMYRCASSLAPGEGEAFFGQGTRLTVV.

This clone was seen only once. The genes are TRBV15 and TRBJ2-5, with D tentatively TRBD1 (6 bases). Trimming took off 3 bases at V and 5 bases at J, with 13 bases between the two ends. The CDR3 has 14 amino acids. Germline V lookup: CDR1 LNHNV, CDR2 YYDKDF (reference sequence). The CDR3 spells CATSSFTGSETQYF. The CDR3 bases are TGTGCCACCAGCAGTTTCACAGGGAGTGAGACCCAGTACTTC.

The rearrangement links TRBV7-9 to TRBJ2-1, with TRBD2 matching 7 bases. This CDR3 has 18 amino acids. Trimming cost V 4 bases and J 5 bases; bases outside gene matches: 17. The germline CDR1 and CDR2 sequences are SEHNR and FQNEAQ (reference sequence). The CDR3 loop is CASSSLVVGSGINNEQFF. The DNA for the CDR3 is TGTGCCAGCAGCTCCCTAGTAGTCGGGAGCGGGATAAACAATGAGCAGTTCTTC.

The genes are TRBV7-2 and TRBJ2-7, with a weak D call TRBD1 (6 bases). Germline CDR1 and CDR2: SGHTA and FQGNSA. The CDR3 is made up of 15 amino acids. V dropped 2 bases and J dropped 0 bases, with 11 bases sitting between them. CDR3 nucleotides: TGTGCCAGCAGCTTAACTCCGGACAGCTCCTACGAGCAGTACTTC. It translates to CASSLTPDSSYEQYF.

V usage is TRBV4-3 and J usage is TRBJ1-4; no reliable D call. The CDR3 loop spans 18 amino acids. V was pared by 1 base and J by 0 bases, with 15 bases between. CDR1 and CDR2 (germline): LGHNA, YSLEER. CDR3 loop: CASSQVFLTEPTNEKLFF. Here the CDR3 DNA reads TGCGCCAGCAGCCAAGTCTTTCTCACGGAGCCAACTAATGAAAAACTGTTTTTT.

J is TRBJ2-3 and V is TRBV18, with TRBD2 as a possible D gene (6 bases). The CDR3 consists of 13 residues. Trimming left V 4 bases short and J 8 bases short, with 13 bases between. Germline V gene sequence: CDR1 KGHSH, CDR2 LQKENI. CDR3 nucleotide sequence: TGTGCCAGCTCACGGGAGGCCCATAGTACGCAGTATTTT. Translating it yields CASSREAHSTQYF.

The rearrangement links TRBV5-1 to TRBJ2-1; 7 bases match TRBD1. CDR1 is SGHRS and CDR2 is YFSETQ in the germline V gene. The CDR3 length is 14 residues. V lost 0 bases, J lost 5 bases, and 2 bases stayed unmatched. The CDR3 here is CASSLGTGNNEQFF. The CDR3 DNA reads TGCGCCAGCAGCTTGGGGACAGGAAACAATGAGCAGTTCTTC.

This chain joins TRBV10-1 and TRBJ1-4; maybe TRBD1 (5 bases). The germline V gene has CDR1 WNHNN and CDR2 SYGVQD (reference sequence). Trimming stripped 2 bases from V and 0 bases from J, with 7 bases between. The CDR3 runs 15 residues. Here the CDR3 reads CASSERTTTNEKLFF. CDR3 bases: TGCGCCAGCAGTGAGCGGACAACAACTAATGAAAAACTGTTTTTT.

The J gene is TRBJ2-7, the V gene TRBV28; 11 nucleotides match TRBD2. J gave up 4 bases and V 6 bases, and 5 bases lay outside the gene matches. This CDR3 is built from 14 residues. Germline V CDR1 and CDR2: MDHEN, SYDVKM. CDR3 protein: CASRLAGATYEQYF. CDR3 in DNA: TGTGCCAGCAGACTAGCGGGGGCCACATACGAGCAGTACTTC.

This sequence joins TRBV27 and TRBJ2-1, with D tentatively TRBD2 (5 bases). The germline gives CDR1 MNHEY, CDR2 SMNVEV (reference sequence). V was cut by 4 bases and J by 7 bases, with 32 bases left in between. The CDR3 has 20 residues. CDR3 residues: CASSSPADIKLEPQGNEQFF. Written as DNA, the CDR3 is TGTGCCAGCAGTTCACCCGCAGATATCAAACTAGAACCTCAAGGGAATGAGCAGTTCTTC.

The chain employs TRBV7-9 and TRBJ1-4; a possible D gene is TRBD1 (5 bases). Germline CDR1 reads SEHNR; CDR2 reads FQNEAQ (reference sequence). The CDR3 contains 18 residues. Trimming removed 2 bases from V and 7 bases from J, with 23 bases in between. DNA of the CDR3: TGTGCCAGCAGCTTACAAACGGAGTACGGGGGGATAAGTGAAAAACTGTTTTTT. It is translated as CASSLQTEYGGISEKLFF.

The rearrangement joins TRBV19 to TRBJ2-5; 9 nucleotides match TRBD2. Germline V gene lookup returns CDR1 LNHDA and CDR2 SQIVND (reference sequence). CDR3 length equals 15 residues. V dropped 3 bases and J dropped 5; count of bases not matched to a gene: 7. This chain's CDR3 is CASSILRGGPETQYF. The CDR3 DNA reads TGTGCCAGTAGTATCTTGCGGGGGGGCCCGGAGACCCAGTACTTC.